The clone carrying this T cell receptor (beta chain) appeared a single time. Its antigen is unidentified. The sample comes from a study of cytomegalovirus exposure and HLA in healthy donors. Points from the study as a whole: Later, an analysis found that common viral pathogens appeared to be linked with several of the most significant clusters.

13 Jbeta primers and 60 Vbeta primers were used for the PCR. The table came from immunoSEQ multiplex PCR; TCRdb's copy has only in-frame clones and leaves some out. The sample includes some 150,000 clones, 70% to 90% of them seen just once. In germline, CDR1 is SGHDT, CDR2 YYEEEE. The CDR3 covers 15 residues. Unmatched junction bases numbered 3, after V lost 4 bases and J lost 1 base. This sequence joins TRBV5-6 and TRBJ1-4; 8 bases match TRBD1. This receptor was identified in a woman aged 30 to 39 in good health and CMV-seropositive. The source material was PBMCs. The CDR3 sequence: CASSQGAITNEKLFF. The CDR3 nucleotides read TGTGCCAGCAGCCAGGGGGCGATAACTAATGAAAAACTGTTTTTT.